This is a list of T cell receptor beta chains from one sample in a study of blood T cell repertoires in COVID-19. Assay: immunoSEQ multiplex PCR; the TCRdb copy retains only in-frame clones and omits some. The sample lists 150,000 to 200,000 clones, 88% occurring once. The specimen was peripheral blood. These receptors were taken from a human donor in a cohort sampled during active COVID-19. Both conserved end residues are part of each CDR3. Fields, in order: V gene, CDR3 protein.

>TRBV3-1/TRBV3-2
CASSQVHRANTGELFF
>TRBV18
CASSPRDSQYGYTF
>TRBV24-1
CATSGPGTSSYEQYF
>TRBV16
CASSHGGGPYEQYF
>TRBV5-1
CASSLSGVDTGELFF
>TRBV9
CASSVGTGDGEKLFF
>TRBV7-9
CASTKSWGLAESYYEQYF
>TRBV11-2
CASSTSTVGTDRLFHGYTF
>TRBV2
CASKGQGDTQYF
>TRBV6-5
CASRTSGGTDTQYF
>TRBV5-1
CASSIRGHSTDTQYF
>TRBV29-1
CSAPKQGAGNTIYF
>TRBV19
CASSPHDTWAGTGELFF
>TRBV5-1
CASSLGLAGGQETQYF
>TRBV7-2
CASSFFTGGNEQFF
>TRBV6-1
CASSEAAQGGNQPQHF
>TRBV2
CASSLGTHTDTQYF